This is a list of T cell receptor beta chains from one sample in a study of cytotoxic CD8 clonotypes in ibrutinib-treated CLL. The data were produced by immunoSEQ multiplex PCR, yet TCRdb's version contains in-frame clones alone and is incomplete. The sample has approximately 11,000 clones; around 62% are singletons. Sequencing was performed on PBMCs, taken before ibrutinib treatment. All receptors come from a human donor with chronic lymphocytic leukemia. CDR3s include the opening cysteine and the closing phenylalanine or tryptophan. Fields, in order: J gene, clone size, D gene, V gene, CDR3 protein, CDR3 DNA. A D gene is named only where the DNA matches it firmly. Clone size, where shown, is once, few, many, or a class for clones that have expanded.

J gene: TRBJ2-3; clone size: -; D gene: -; V gene: TRBV18; CDR3 protein: CASSPPGRISSNTQYF; CDR3 DNA: TGTGCCAGCTCACCACCGGGGAGGATATCATCAAATACGCAGTATTTT
J gene: TRBJ2-1; clone size: -; D gene: -; V gene: TRBV19; CDR3 protein: CASSIGWFNEQFF; CDR3 DNA: TGTGCCAGTAGTATAGGGTGGTTCAATGAGCAGTTCTTC
J gene: TRBJ1-5; clone size: -; D gene: TRBD1; V gene: TRBV19; CDR3 protein: CASSPRRDRGLQNQPQHF; CDR3 DNA: TGTGCCAGTAGTCCCCGGAGGGACAGGGGGCTCCAAAATCAGCCCCAGCATTTT
J gene: TRBJ2-7; clone size: -; D gene: -; V gene: TRBV4-3; CDR3 protein: CASSQDLLVGSYEQYF; CDR3 DNA: TGCGCCAGCAGCCAAGATCTTTTGGTAGGGTCCTACGAGCAGTACTTC
J gene: TRBJ2-7; clone size: -; D gene: TRBD2; V gene: TRBV18; CDR3 protein: CASSPPVLSGGQYEQYF; CDR3 DNA: TGTGCCAGCTCACCACCGGTTCTATCGGGGGGGCAGTACGAGCAGTACTTC
J gene: TRBJ2-3; clone size: once; D gene: -; V gene: TRBV7-9; CDR3 protein: CASSRGITDTQYF; CDR3 DNA: TGTGCCAGCAGCCGGGGTATCACAGATACGCAGTATTTT
J gene: TRBJ2-3; clone size: once; D gene: -; V gene: TRBV7-2; CDR3 protein: CASSLGGATDTQYF; CDR3 DNA: TGTGCCAGCAGCTTAGGCGGGGCCACAGATACGCAGTATTTT
J gene: TRBJ1-5; clone size: -; D gene: TRBD1; V gene: TRBV2; CDR3 protein: CASKKAGTGVNPARYSNQPQHF; CDR3 DNA: TGTGCCAGCAAAAAGGCTGGGACAGGCGTTAATCCGGCCAGATATAGCAATCAGCCCCAGCATTTT
J gene: TRBJ1-5; clone size: -; D gene: TRBD1; V gene: TRBV19; CDR3 protein: CASSLDRGWGNQPQHF; CDR3 DNA: TGTGCCAGTAGTCTGGACAGGGGATGGGGCAATCAGCCCCAGCATTTT
J gene: TRBJ2-3; clone size: -; D gene: TRBD1; V gene: TRBV28; CDR3 protein: CASRATGGTDTQYF; CDR3 DNA: TGTGCCAGCAGAGCGACAGGGGGTACAGATACGCAGTATTTT
J gene: TRBJ1-1; clone size: -; D gene: -; V gene: TRBV19; CDR3 protein: CASSASANTEAFF; CDR3 DNA: TGTGCCAGTAGTGCCTCAGCGAACACTGAAGCTTTCTTT
J gene: TRBJ2-5; clone size: -; D gene: -; V gene: TRBV4-3; CDR3 protein: CASSQDGRVDETQYF; CDR3 DNA: TGCGCCAGCAGCCAAGATGGCCGCGTAGATGAGACCCAGTACTTC
J gene: TRBJ1-4; clone size: -; D gene: -; V gene: TRBV4-1; CDR3 protein: CASSLPGDEKLFF; CDR3 DNA: TGCGCCAGCAGCCTTCCGGGGGATGAAAAACTGTTTTTT
J gene: TRBJ2-5; clone size: -; D gene: TRBD2; V gene: TRBV5-6; CDR3 protein: CASSLQAGGATQYF; CDR3 DNA: TGTGCCAGCAGCCTACAAGCGGGGGGAGCGACCCAGTACTTC
J gene: TRBJ2-7; clone size: -; D gene: -; V gene: TRBV11-2; CDR3 protein: CASSPMGGLTYEQYF; CDR3 DNA: TGTGCCAGCAGCCCGATGGGGGGGCTCACCTACGAGCAGTACTTC
J gene: TRBJ2-3; clone size: -; D gene: -; V gene: TRBV7-2; CDR3 protein: CASSVAPSLNTQYF; CDR3 DNA: TGTGCCAGCAGCGTAGCCCCAAGTCTGAATACGCAGTATTTT
J gene: TRBJ2-5; clone size: once; D gene: TRBD2; V gene: TRBV7-6; CDR3 protein: CASSQPGGLVETQYF; CDR3 DNA: TGTGCCAGCAGCCAACCTGGGGGACTAGTTGAGACCCAGTACTTC
J gene: TRBJ2-7; clone size: -; D gene: -; V gene: TRBV7-2; CDR3 protein: CASSRGAGYEQYF; CDR3 DNA: TGTGCCAGCAGTCGAGGGGCGGGGTACGAGCAGTACTTC
J gene: TRBJ1-3; clone size: -; D gene: -; V gene: TRBV9; CDR3 protein: CASSPSYAGSGNTIYF; CDR3 DNA: TGTGCCAGCAGCCCCTCGTATGCCGGCTCTGGAAACACCATATATTTT
J gene: TRBJ2-5; clone size: -; D gene: -; V gene: TRBV7-6; CDR3 protein: CASSLDWWETQYF; CDR3 DNA: TGTGCCAGCAGCTTAGACTGGTGGGAGACCCAGTACTTC
J gene: TRBJ2-7; clone size: -; D gene: -; V gene: TRBV7-2; CDR3 protein: CASSLGPLAEQYF; CDR3 DNA: TGTGCCAGCAGCTTAGGCCCTTTAGCGGAGCAGTACTTC
J gene: TRBJ2-4; clone size: -; D gene: -; V gene: TRBV28; CDR3 protein: CASSLLQGRHIQYF; CDR3 DNA: TGTGCCAGCAGTTTGCTCCAGGGAAGGCACATTCAGTACTTC
J gene: TRBJ1-2; clone size: -; D gene: -; V gene: TRBV6-5; CDR3 protein: CASSYEGRGYTF; CDR3 DNA: TGTGCCAGCAGTTACGAAGGTCGGGGCTACACCTTC
J gene: TRBJ1-1; clone size: -; D gene: -; V gene: TRBV25-1; CDR3 protein: CASSDVGVNTEAFF; CDR3 DNA: TGTGCCAGCAGTGACGTGGGCGTTAACACTGAAGCTTTCTTT
J gene: TRBJ1-2; clone size: -; D gene: -; V gene: TRBV30; CDR3 protein: CAWSDRDGYTF; CDR3 DNA: TGTGCCTGGAGTGACAGGGATGGCTACACCTTC
J gene: TRBJ2-7; clone size: medium-sized; D gene: -; V gene: TRBV27; CDR3 protein: CASSYLDRTYEQYF; CDR3 DNA: TGTGCCAGCAGTTATCTGGACCGAACCTACGAGCAGTACTTC
J gene: TRBJ1-1; clone size: -; D gene: -; V gene: TRBV19; CDR3 protein: CASSIYSGGGQAFTEAFF; CDR3 DNA: TGTGCCAGTAGTATCTACTCTGGGGGGGGGCAAGCCTTCACTGAAGCTTTCTTT
J gene: TRBJ1-1; clone size: few; D gene: -; V gene: TRBV2; CDR3 protein: CASSEMVSYTEAFF; CDR3 DNA: TGTGCCAGCAGTGAAATGGTCAGCTACACTGAAGCTTTCTTT
J gene: TRBJ1-4; clone size: -; D gene: -; V gene: TRBV2; CDR3 protein: CASTEQGLNEKLFF; CDR3 DNA: TGTGCCAGCACCGAACAGGGCTTAAATGAAAAACTGTTTTTT
J gene: TRBJ1-3; clone size: -; D gene: TRBD1; V gene: TRBV10-3; CDR3 protein: CASRQGVGNTIYF; CDR3 DNA: TGTGCCAGCAGACAGGGGGTTGGAAACACCATATATTTT
J gene: TRBJ2-7; clone size: few; D gene: TRBD2; V gene: TRBV19; CDR3 protein: CASSMGGDEQYF; CDR3 DNA: TGTGCCAGTAGTATGGGAGGGGACGAGCAGTACTTC
J gene: TRBJ2-1; clone size: once; D gene: -; V gene: TRBV4-3; CDR3 protein: CASSQDISAASYNEQFF; CDR3 DNA: TGCGCCAGCAGCCAAGATATCTCCGCCGCTTCCTACAATGAGCAGTTCTTC
J gene: TRBJ1-6; clone size: -; D gene: -; V gene: TRBV7-9; CDR3 protein: CASSLGSPLHF; CDR3 DNA: TGTGCCAGCAGCTTAGGTTCACCCCTCCACTTT
J gene: TRBJ1-2; clone size: -; D gene: -; V gene: TRBV28; CDR3 protein: CASSSRGYGYTF; CDR3 DNA: TGTGCCAGCAGTTCAAGAGGCTATGGCTACACCTTC
J gene: TRBJ2-5; clone size: -; D gene: -; V gene: TRBV6-5; CDR3 protein: CASRDTGTQYF; CDR3 DNA: TGTGCCAGCAGAGATACGGGGACCCAGTACTTC
J gene: TRBJ1-4; clone size: -; D gene: -; V gene: TRBV30; CDR3 protein: CAWMRVNEKLFF; CDR3 DNA: TGTGCCTGGATGCGGGTTAATGAAAAACTGTTTTTT
J gene: TRBJ2-3; clone size: -; D gene: TRBD1; V gene: TRBV7-8; CDR3 protein: CASSTRQGMSTDTQYF; CDR3 DNA: TGTGCCAGCAGCACCCGACAGGGGATGAGCACAGATACGCAGTATTTT
J gene: TRBJ1-2; clone size: -; D gene: -; V gene: TRBV14; CDR3 protein: CASSPVRGGPFYGYTF; CDR3 DNA: TGTGCCAGCAGCCCCGTTCGGGGGGGACCTTTCTATGGCTACACCTTC
J gene: TRBJ1-2; clone size: -; D gene: -; V gene: TRBV5-4; CDR3 protein: CASSLAFGQDSYTF; CDR3 DNA: TGTGCCAGCAGCTTGGCCTTTGGTCAGGACAGCTACACCTTC
J gene: TRBJ1-2; clone size: -; D gene: -; V gene: TRBV14; CDR3 protein: CASYGYTF; CDR3 DNA: TGTGCCAGCTATGGCTACACCTTC
J gene: TRBJ2-5; clone size: -; D gene: -; V gene: TRBV7-9; CDR3 protein: CASSLGFRETQYF; CDR3 DNA: TGTGCCAGCAGCTTAGGATTTCGAGAGACCCAGTACTTC
J gene: TRBJ1-2; clone size: -; D gene: -; V gene: TRBV6-1; CDR3 protein: CASTHESFYGYTF; CDR3 DNA: TGTGCCAGCACGCACGAGAGTTTTTATGGCTACACCTTC